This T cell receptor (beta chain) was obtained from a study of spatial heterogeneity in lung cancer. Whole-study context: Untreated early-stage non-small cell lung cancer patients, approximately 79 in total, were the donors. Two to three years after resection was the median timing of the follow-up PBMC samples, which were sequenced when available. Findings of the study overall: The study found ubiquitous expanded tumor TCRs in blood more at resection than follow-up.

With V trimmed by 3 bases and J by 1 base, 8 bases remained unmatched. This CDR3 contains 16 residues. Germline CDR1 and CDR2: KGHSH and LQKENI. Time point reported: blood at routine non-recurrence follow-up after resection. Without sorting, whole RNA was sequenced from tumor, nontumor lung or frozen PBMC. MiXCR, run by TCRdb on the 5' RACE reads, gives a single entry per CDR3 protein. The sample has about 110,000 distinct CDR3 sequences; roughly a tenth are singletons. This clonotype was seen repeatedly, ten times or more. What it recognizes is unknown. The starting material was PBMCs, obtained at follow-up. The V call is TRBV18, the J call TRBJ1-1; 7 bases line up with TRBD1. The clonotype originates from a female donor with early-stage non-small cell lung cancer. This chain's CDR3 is CASSPRQGNGNTEAFF. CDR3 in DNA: TGTGCCAGCTCACCTCGACAGGGAAACGGGAACACTGAAGCTTTCTTT.